The entry that follows covers one T cell receptor (beta chain) sequence. Its matching antigen is unknown. This CDR3 has 12 amino acids. V lost 5 bases and J 8 bases, leaving 10 bases between the germline ends. Per germline, CDR1 LGHDT and CDR2 YNNKEL (reference sequence). Sequencing was performed with immunoSEQ multiplex PCR; in TCRdb, only in-frame clones are kept and a portion is missing. The data hold some 84,000 clones, with around 90% observed a single time. The data stem from a study of T cell responses to AZD1222 COVID-19 vaccine. Study conclusions and caveats: Receipt of two AZD1222 doses was followed by a rise in Spike-specific TCR breadth and depth.

The input for sequencing was peripheral blood, taken on day 0 of AZD1222 vaccination. This receptor was identified in an adult in good health. The J gene is TRBJ2-1, the V gene TRBV3-1 (or the pseudogene TRBV3-2); no clear D gene. CDR3 protein: CASSLTDHEQFF. For the CDR3, the DNA is TGTGCCAGCAGCTTAACTGATCATGAGCAGTTCTTC.